This TCR beta chain stems from a study of tumor-infiltrating lymphocytes in primary liver carcinoma. The approximately 17-34 mg bulk tissue piece was not sorted before simultaneous RNA and DNA extraction. Reverse transcription of 450 to 500 ng total RNA with a constant-region primer produced TCR beta cDNA. Generation of the TCR beta libraries relied on three nested multiplex PCR rounds using slightly modified ARM-PCR. With TRBV1-TRBV30 forward primers and a C-beta reverse primer, the first two PCR rounds were run for 10 to 11 cycles each. TCRdb passed the multiplex PCR reads through MiXCR, listing each CDR3 protein once. Of around 120,000 distinct CDR3 sequences in the sample, 55% to 65% were seen once. Per germline, CDR1 MDHEN and CDR2 SYDVKM. The CDR3 totals 14 residues. V shed 4 bases and J shed 6 bases, with 14 bases lying between them. As to this clonotype: Given a much more abundant clone one base away, this may be a read error.

This clonotype originated in a woman aged 55-75 years with primary liver carcinoma and hepatitis B virus infection. V and J are TRBV28 and TRBJ2-3; possible D gene TRBD2, 6 bases. Sequencing input: liver tumor tissue from sampling region 1. Specified subset: tumor region T1, superior pole. CDR3 residues: CASSWNGSRDTQYF. The CDR3 DNA reads TGTGCCAGCAGTTGGAACGGGAGTCGGGATACGCAGTATTTT. Combining the CDR3 with reference TRBV28 and TRBJ2-3 gives the whole variable domain DVKVTQSSRYLVKRTGEKVFLECVQDMDHENMFWYRQDPGLGLRLIYFSYDVKMKEKGDIPEGYSVSREKKERFSLILESASTNQTSMYLCASSWNGSRDTQYFGPGTRLTVL.